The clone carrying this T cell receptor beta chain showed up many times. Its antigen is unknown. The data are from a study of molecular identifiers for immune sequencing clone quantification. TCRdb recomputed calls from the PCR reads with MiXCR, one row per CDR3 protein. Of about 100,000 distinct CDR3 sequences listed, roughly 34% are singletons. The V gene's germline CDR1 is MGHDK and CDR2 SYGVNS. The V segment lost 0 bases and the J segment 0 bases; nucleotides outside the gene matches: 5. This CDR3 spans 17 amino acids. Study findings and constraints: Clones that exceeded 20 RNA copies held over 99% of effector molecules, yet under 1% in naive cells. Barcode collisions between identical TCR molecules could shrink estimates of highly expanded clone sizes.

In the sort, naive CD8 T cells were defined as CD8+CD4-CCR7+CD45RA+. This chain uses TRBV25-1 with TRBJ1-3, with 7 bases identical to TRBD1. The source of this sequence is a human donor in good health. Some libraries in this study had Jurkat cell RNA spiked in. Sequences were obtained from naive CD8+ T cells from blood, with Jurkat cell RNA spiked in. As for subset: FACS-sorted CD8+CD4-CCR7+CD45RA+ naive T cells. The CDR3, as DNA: TGTGCCAGCAGTGAATATCAGGGGGTTAGCTCTGGAAACACCATATATTTT. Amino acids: CASSEYQGVSSGNTIYF.